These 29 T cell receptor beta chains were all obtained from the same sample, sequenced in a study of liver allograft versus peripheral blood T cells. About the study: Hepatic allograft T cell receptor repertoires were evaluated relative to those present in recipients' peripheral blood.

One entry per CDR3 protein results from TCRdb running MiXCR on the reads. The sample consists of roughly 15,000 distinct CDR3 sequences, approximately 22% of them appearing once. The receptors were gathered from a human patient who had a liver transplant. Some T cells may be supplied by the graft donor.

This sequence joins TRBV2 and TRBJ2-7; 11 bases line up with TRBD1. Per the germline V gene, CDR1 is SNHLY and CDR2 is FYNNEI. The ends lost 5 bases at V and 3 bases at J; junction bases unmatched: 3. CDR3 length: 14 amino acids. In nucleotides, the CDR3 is TGTGCCAGCAGTCCCGGGACAGGGGGCTACGAGCAGTACTTC. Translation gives CASSPGTGGYEQYF.

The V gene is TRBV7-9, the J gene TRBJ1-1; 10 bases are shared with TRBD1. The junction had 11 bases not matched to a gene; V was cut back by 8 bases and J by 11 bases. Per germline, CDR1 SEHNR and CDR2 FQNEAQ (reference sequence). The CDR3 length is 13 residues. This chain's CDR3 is CASGPGTGVGAFF. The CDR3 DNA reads TGTGCCAGCGGGCCCGGGACAGGGGTTGGCGCTTTCTTT. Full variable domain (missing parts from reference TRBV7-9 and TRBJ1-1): DTGVSQNPRHKITKRGQNVTFRCDPISEHNRLYWYRQTLGQGPEFLTYFQNEAQLEKSRLLSDRFSAERPKGSFSTLEIQRTEQGDSAMYLCASGPGTGVGAFFGQGTRLTVV.

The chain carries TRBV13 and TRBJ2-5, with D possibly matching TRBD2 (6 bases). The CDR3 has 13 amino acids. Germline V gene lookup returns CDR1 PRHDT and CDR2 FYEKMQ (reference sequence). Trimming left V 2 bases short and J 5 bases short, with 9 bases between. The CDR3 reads CASSLWRGETQYF. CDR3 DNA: TGTGCCAGCAGCTTATGGCGGGGTGAGACCCAGTACTTC.

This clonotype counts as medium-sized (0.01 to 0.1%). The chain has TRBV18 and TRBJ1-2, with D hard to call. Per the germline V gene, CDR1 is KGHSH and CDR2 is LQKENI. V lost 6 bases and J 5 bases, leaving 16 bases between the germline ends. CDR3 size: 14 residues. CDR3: CASSPSSFPYGYTF. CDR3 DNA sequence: TGTGCCAGCTCCCCAAGCAGCTTCCCGTATGGCTACACCTTC.

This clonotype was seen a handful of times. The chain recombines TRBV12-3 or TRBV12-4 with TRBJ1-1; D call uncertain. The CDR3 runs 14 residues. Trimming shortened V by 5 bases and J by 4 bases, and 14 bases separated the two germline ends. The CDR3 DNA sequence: TGTGCCAGCAGTAAGGGCCTAGTGGGCACTGAAGCTTTCTTT. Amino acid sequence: CASSKGLVGTEAFF.

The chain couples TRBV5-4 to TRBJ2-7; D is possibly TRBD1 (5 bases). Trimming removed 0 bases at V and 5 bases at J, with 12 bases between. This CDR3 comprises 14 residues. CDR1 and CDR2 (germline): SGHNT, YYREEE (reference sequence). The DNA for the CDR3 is TGTGCCAGCAGCTTGGTCTCCAGGGTCCACGAGCAGTACTTC. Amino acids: CASSLVSRVHEQYF.

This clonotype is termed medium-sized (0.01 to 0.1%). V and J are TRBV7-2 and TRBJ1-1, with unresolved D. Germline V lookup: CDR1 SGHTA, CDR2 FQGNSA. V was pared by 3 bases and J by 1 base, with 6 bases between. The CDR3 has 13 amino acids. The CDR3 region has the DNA TGTGCCAGCAGCTTGTCATGGAACACTGAAGCTTTCTTT. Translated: CASSLSWNTEAFF. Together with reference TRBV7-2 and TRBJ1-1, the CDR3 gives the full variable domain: GAGVSQSPSNKVTEKGKDVELRCDPISGHTALYWYRQSLGQGLEFLIYFQGNSAPDKSGLPSDRFSAERTGGSVSTLTIQRTQQEDSAVYLCASSLSWNTEAFFGQGTRLTVV.

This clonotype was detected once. Here the CDR3 DNA reads TGTGCCAGCAGCTCCTACCCTGATTCACCCCTCCACTTT. Translation: CASSSYPDSPLHF. V gene TRBV7-9 combines with J gene TRBJ1-6, with D uncertain. The germline V gene has CDR1 SEHNR and CDR2 FQNEAQ (reference sequence). This CDR3 region has 13 residues. The V gene lost 4 bases and the J gene lost 8 bases, with 9 bases spanning the gap.

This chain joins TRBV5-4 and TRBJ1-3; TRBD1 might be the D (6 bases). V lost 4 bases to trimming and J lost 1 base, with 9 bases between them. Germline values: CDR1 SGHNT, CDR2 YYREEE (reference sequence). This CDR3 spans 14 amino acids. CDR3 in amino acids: CASSQGLSGNTIYF. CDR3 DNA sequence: TGTGCCAGCAGCCAGGGGTTATCTGGAAACACCATATATTTT.

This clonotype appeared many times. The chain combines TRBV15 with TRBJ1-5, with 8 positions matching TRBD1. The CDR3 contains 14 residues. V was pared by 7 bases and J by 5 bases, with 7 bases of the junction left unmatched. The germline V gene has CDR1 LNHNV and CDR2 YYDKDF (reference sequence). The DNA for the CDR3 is TGTGCCACCACCCCAGGGGGCGGAGATCAGCCCCAGCATTTT. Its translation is CATTPGGGDQPQHF. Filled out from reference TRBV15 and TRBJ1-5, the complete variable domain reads DAMVIQNPRYQVTQFGKPVTLSCSQTLNHNVMYWYQQKSSQAPKLLFHYYDKDFNNEADTPDNFQSRRPNTSFCFLDIRSPGLGDTAMYLCATTPGGGDQPQHFGDGTRLSIL.

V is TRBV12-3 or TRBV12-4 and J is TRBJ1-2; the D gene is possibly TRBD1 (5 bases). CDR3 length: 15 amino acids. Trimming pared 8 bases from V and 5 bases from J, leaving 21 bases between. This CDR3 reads CASSTEGSIGYGYTF. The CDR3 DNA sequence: TGTGCCAGCTCCACTGAGGGGAGCATAGGTTATGGCTACACCTTC.

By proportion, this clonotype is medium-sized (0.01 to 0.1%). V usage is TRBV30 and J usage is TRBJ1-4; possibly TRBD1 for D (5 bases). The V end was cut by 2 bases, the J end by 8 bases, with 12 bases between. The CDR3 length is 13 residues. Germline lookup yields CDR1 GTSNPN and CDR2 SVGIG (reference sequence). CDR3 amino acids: CAWSPDSLEKLFF. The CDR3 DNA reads TGTGCCTGGAGTCCCGACAGTCTCGAAAAACTGTTTTTT.

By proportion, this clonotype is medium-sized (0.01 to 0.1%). Written as DNA, the CDR3 is TGTGCCAGCAGTGAAGGGGCCGTGACAGGAGGAGCGTATGGCTACACCTTC. It encodes CASSEGAVTGGAYGYTF. The V gene is TRBV6-6, the J gene TRBJ1-2; D is possibly TRBD1 (6 bases). The CDR3 consists of 17 residues. The V and J ends lost 5 bases and 5 bases respectively, with 24 bases between them. CDR1 MNHNY and CDR2 SVGAGI come from the germline V gene (reference sequence).

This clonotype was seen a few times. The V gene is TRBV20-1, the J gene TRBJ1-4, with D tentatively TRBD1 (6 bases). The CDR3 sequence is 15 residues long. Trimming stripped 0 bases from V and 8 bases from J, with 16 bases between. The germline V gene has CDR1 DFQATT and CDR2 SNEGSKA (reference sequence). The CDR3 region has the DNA TGCAGTGCTAGAGATTGGGGTAGGGGGGAAGAAAAACTGTTTTTT. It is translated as CSARDWGRGEEKLFF.

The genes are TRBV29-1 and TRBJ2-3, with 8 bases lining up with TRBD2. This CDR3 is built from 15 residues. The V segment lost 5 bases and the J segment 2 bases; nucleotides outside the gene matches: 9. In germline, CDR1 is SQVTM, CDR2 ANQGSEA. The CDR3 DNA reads TGCAGCGTTAGTCCCGGCGGGGGGCACACAGATACGCAGTATTTT. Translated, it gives CSVSPGGGHTDTQYF.

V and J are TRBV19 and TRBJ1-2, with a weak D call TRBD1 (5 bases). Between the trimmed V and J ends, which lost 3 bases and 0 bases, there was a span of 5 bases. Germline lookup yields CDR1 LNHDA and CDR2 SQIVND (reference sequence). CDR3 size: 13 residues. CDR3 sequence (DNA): TGTGCCAGTAGTATGGGGCCTAACTATGGCTACACCTTC. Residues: CASSMGPNYGYTF.

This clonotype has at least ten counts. For the CDR3, the DNA is TGCAGCGTCCGTGTACAAACAGGGGGCTTCTACAATGAGCAGTTCTTC. Its protein product is CSVRVQTGGFYNEQFF. The gene calls are TRBV29-1 and TRBJ2-1; 9 bases map to TRBD1. The germline CDR1 and CDR2 sequences are SQVTM and ANQGSEA. This CDR3 has 16 amino acids. V was clipped by 6 bases and J by 3 bases; unmatched bases: 12.

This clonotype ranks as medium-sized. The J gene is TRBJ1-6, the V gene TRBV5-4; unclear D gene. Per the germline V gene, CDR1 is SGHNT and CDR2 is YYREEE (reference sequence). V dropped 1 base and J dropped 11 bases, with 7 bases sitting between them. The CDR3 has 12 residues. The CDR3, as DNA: TGTGCCAGCAGCTTGAAGAATACACCCCTCCACTTT. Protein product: CASSLKNTPLHF.

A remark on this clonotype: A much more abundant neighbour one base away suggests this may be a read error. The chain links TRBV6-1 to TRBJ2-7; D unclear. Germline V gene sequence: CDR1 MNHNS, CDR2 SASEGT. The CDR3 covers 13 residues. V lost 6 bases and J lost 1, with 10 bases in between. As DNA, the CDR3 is TGTGCCAGCAGACAGAGGATTTCCTACGAGCAGTACTTC. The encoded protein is CASRQRISYEQYF.

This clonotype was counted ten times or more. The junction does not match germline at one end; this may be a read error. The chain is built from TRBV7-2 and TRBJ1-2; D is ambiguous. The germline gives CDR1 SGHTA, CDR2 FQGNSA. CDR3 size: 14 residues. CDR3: CVSSLALRRDGYTF. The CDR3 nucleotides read TGTGTCAGCAGCTTAGCCCTCAGGAGAGATGGCTACACCTTC.

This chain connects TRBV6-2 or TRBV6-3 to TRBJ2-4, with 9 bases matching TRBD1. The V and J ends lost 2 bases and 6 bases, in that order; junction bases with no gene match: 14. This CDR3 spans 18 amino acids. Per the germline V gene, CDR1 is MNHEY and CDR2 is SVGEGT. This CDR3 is CASSYNTGGERVRNIQYF. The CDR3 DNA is TGTGCCAGCAGTTACAACACAGGGGGCGAACGTGTCAGAAACATTCAGTACTTC.

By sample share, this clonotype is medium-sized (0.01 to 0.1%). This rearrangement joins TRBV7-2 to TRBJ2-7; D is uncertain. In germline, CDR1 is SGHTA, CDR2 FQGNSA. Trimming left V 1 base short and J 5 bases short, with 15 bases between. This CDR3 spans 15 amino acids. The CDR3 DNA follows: TGTGCCAGCAGCTTAGATCCGCCCCCAAGGGACGAGCAGTACTTC. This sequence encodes CASSLDPPPRDEQYF.

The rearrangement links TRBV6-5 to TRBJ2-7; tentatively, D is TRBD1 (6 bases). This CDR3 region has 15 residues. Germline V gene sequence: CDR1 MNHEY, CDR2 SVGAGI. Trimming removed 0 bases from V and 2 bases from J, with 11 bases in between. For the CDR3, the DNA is TGTGCCAGCAGTTACTCATGGGGGCCAACCTACGAGCAGTACTTC. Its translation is CASSYSWGPTYEQYF.

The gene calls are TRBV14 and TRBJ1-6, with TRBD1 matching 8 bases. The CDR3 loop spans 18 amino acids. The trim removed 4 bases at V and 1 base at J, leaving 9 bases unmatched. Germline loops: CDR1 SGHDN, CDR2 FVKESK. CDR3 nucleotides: TGTGCCAGCAGCCCCTGGACAGGGACGGGATCCTATAATTCACCCCTCCACTTT. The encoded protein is CASSPWTGTGSYNSPLHF.

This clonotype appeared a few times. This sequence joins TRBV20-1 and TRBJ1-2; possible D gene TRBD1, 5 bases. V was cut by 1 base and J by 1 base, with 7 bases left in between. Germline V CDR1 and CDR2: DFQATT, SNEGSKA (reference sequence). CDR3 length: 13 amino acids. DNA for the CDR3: TGCAGTGCTAGAGGGGACCTTAACTATGGCTACACCTTC. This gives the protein CSARGDLNYGYTF.

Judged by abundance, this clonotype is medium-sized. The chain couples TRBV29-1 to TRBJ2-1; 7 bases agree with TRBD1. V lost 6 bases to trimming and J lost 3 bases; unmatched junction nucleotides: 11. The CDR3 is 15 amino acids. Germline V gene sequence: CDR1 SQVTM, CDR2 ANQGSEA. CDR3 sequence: CSVPRGTASYNEQFF. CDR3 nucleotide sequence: TGCAGCGTCCCCCGTGGGACAGCGAGCTACAATGAGCAGTTCTTC.

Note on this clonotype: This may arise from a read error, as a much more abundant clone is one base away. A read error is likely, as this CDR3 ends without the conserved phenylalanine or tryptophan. CDR3 bases: TGTGCCAGCAGTGAAAGGCGGACAGAAGCTTTCTCT. This translates into CASSERRTEAFS. The chain joins TRBV6-1 to TRBJ1-1; possibly TRBD1 for D (5 bases). The CDR3 sequence is 12 residues long. Between the trimmed V and J ends, which lost 2 bases and 8 bases, there was a span of 9 bases. Germline CDR1 is MNHNS and CDR2 is SASEGT.

CDR3 sequence: CASSNRDRGLKKLFF. The DNA of the CDR3 is TGTGCCAGCAGTAACCGGGACAGGGGGCTGAAAAAACTGTTTTTT. V usage is TRBV12-3 or TRBV12-4 and J usage is TRBJ1-4, with 12 nucleotides matching TRBD1. The CDR3 spans 15 residues. J lost 9 bases, V lost 5 bases, and 7 bases had no gene match.

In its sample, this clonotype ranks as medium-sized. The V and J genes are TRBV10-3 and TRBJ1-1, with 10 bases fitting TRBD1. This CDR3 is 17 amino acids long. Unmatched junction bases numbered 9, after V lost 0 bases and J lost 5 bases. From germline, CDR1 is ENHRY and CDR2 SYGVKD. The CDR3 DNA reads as TGTGCCATCAGTGAGTCCTCGGGCGGGACAGGGGATACTGAAGCTTTCTTT. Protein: CAISESSGGTGDTEAFF.